This T cell receptor beta chain was captured by sequencing in a study of blood T cell repertoires in COVID-19. Study-level background: Acute and convalescent COVID-19 specimens originated in the United States, Italy and Spain. T cells, B-cell-depleted T cells, or PBMCs provided the cDNA or gDNA that served as material.

V lost 4 bases and J lost 0; bases outside the gene matches: 3. This CDR3 contains 16 residues. The germline gives CDR1 MDHEN, CDR2 SYDVKM. Original processing methods: Cell counts per sample came from amplifying reference gene primers. Profiling relied on immunoSEQ multiplex PCR, and the TCRdb table lists in-frame clones only, not all of them. That table is the source of V, J and clone size, and D and trimming were worked out from the DNA. The sample yields 90,000 to 130,000 clones, around 80% seen once. The rearrangement uses TRBV28 and TRBJ2-1; 10 nucleotides align to TRBD2. Source material: peripheral blood. This receptor was taken from a woman older than 75 with acute or convalescent COVID-19. The CDR3 bases are TGTGCCAGCAGTTCACTAGCGGGGCTCTCCTACAATGAGCAGTTCTTC. Amino acids: CASSSLAGLSYNEQFF.